The text below deals with one T cell receptor beta chain. Germline assignment: CDR1 SGHTA and CDR2 FQGNSA. V was pared by 3 bases and J by 9 bases, with 4 bases of the junction left unmatched. The CDR3 has 14 residues. Methods used by the authors: Nucleated cell number was recorded as an estimate derived from reference gene primer amplification. The data were produced by immunoSEQ multiplex PCR, yet TCRdb's version contains in-frame clones alone and is incomplete. The V and J calls and the clone size are those of that table, but D and trimming were determined from the DNA. This table holds roughly 68,000 clones, 80% to 95% found once. Seattle cases were enrolled at active infection and followed longitudinally. This entry comes from a study of blood T cell repertoires in COVID-19. Study-wide background: There were acute and convalescent COVID-19 samples, and they came from the United States, Italy and Spain. Sample material is recorded as cDNA or gDNA derived from T cells, B-cell-depleted T cells, or PBMCs.

Sequencing was performed on peripheral blood. The chain joins TRBV7-2 to TRBJ2-4; 11 bases fit TRBD1. The receptor's source is a middle-aged man with COVID-19, enrolled during active disease. CDR3 sequence (DNA): TGTGCCAGCAGCTTCGGGACAGGGGGGGGCATTCAGTACTTC. It yields the protein CASSFGTGGGIQYF. The whole variable domain, filled in from reference TRBV7-2 and TRBJ2-4, reads GAGVSQSPSNKVTEKGKDVELRCDPISGHTALYWYRQSLGQGLEFLIYFQGNSAPDKSGLPSDRFSAERTGGSVSTLTIQRTQQEDSAVYLCASSFGTGGGIQYFGAGTRLSVL.